This TCR beta chain was found in a study of T cells in Graves' hyperthyroidism and ophthalmopathy. The table lists this clonotype with many counts. The source material, RNA transcripts, was used to amplify TCR beta CDR3 regions. HTBI primers drove first-round RT-PCR of the TCR CDR3. MiXCR, applied by TCRdb to the multiplex PCR reads, yields one record per CDR3 protein. Among 270,000 or so distinct CDR3 sequences listed, 25% to 30% were seen once. CDR3 length equals 15 residues. V shed 4 bases, J shed 5 bases, and the junction held 10 bases outside the gene matches. Germline CDR1 SGHRS, CDR2 YFSETQ. Sample: blood. V and J are TRBV5-1 and TRBJ2-7, with 9 bases identical to TRBD1. The receptor was derived from a man aged 35-49 years with Graves' hyperthyroidism that later progressed to Graves' ophthalmopathy. CDR3 residues: CASSTQGAAGNEQYF. In nucleotides, the CDR3 is TGCGCCAGCAGCACACAGGGGGCCGCGGGGAACGAGCAGTACTTC.